The present T cell receptor (beta chain) was sequenced within a study of blood T cell repertoires in COVID-19. Study background: The United States, Italy and Spain were the sources of the acute and convalescent COVID-19 samples.

Germline loops: CDR1 SGHRS, CDR2 YFSETQ. The CDR3 has 15 amino acids. V lost 4 bases, J lost 0 bases, and 4 bases stayed unmatched. This study enrolled people aged about 18 to 100 from about two dozen US geographic areas. Donors in Cohort 3 counted as recovered after two negative PCRs, clearance, or symptom resolution. Method: immunoSEQ multiplex PCR; TCRdb's copy keeps in-frame clones and lacks some. The sample yields about 380,000 clones, around nine tenths seen once. This chain links TRBV5-1 with TRBJ1-1; TRBD1 aligns across 9 bases. This receptor was identified in a woman between 18 and 30 years old who had recovered from COVID-19. Sequenced input: PBMCs or T cells enriched from blood (not recorded which). The chain's CDR3 is CASSRGDRVNTEAFF. The CDR3 DNA reads as TGCGCCAGCAGCCGGGGGGACAGGGTGAACACTGAAGCTTTCTTT. The full variable domain, rest sourced from reference TRBV5-1 and TRBJ1-1, is KAGVTQTPRYLIKTRGQQVTLSCSPISGHRSVSWYQQTPGQGLQFLFEYFSETQRNKGNFPGRFSGRQFSNSRSEMNVSTLELGDSALYLCASSRGDRVNTEAFFGQGTRLTVV.